This is a list of T cell receptor beta chains from one sample in a study of cytomegalovirus exposure and HLA in healthy donors. Profiled with immunoSEQ multiplex PCR; TCRdb holds only in-frame clones, not every one. The data hold roughly 150,000 clones, with 85% observed a single time. The sample taken for sequencing was PBMCs. These receptors all come from a boy aged 2-9 years in good health and CMV-seronegative. CDR3s include the opening cysteine and the closing phenylalanine or tryptophan. D genes are given only for firm matches. Clone size appears in some rows only: once, few, many, or a class for an expanded clone.

J,length,D,size,V,CDR3,DNA
TRBJ1-1,15,.,.,TRBV2,CASSEEGREDTEAFF,TGTGCCAGCAGTGAGGAGGGCAGGGAGGACACTGAAGCTTTCTTT
TRBJ2-7,12,.,.,TRBV6-1,CASSERRHEQYF,TGTGCCAGCAGTGAACGGAGGCACGAGCAGTACTTC
TRBJ1-6,13,.,.,TRBV10-1,CASSESRDSPLHF,TGCGCCAGCAGTGAGTCGAGGGATTCACCCCTCCACTTT
TRBJ1-1,15,TRBD1,.,TRBV19,CASSSSGGVVAEAFF,TGTGCCAGTAGTTCCTCAGGGGGTGTAGTGGCTGAAGCTTTCTTT
TRBJ2-7,13,TRBD1,.,TRBV19,CASSPGTAYEQYF,TGTGCCAGTAGTCCGGGGACAGCATACGAGCAGTACTTC
TRBJ1-3,15,.,.,TRBV30,CAWGGSQLSGNTIYF,TGTGCCTGGGGGGGCAGCCAACTCTCTGGAAACACCATATATTTT
TRBJ2-5,16,.,few,TRBV7-8,CASSHNPRGPEETQYF,TGTGCCAGCAGTCATAACCCCCGGGGTCCAGAAGAGACCCAGTACTTC
TRBJ2-1,18,TRBD2,few,TRBV13,CASSLRKLAGGPHNEQFF,TGTGCCAGCAGCCTTCGCAAACTAGCGGGAGGGCCCCACAATGAGCAGTTCTTC
TRBJ2-1,14,TRBD2,.,TRBV9,CASSVGSGRDEQFF,TGTGCCAGCAGCGTAGGGAGCGGGAGGGATGAGCAGTTCTTC
TRBJ2-3,14,.,.,TRBV5-1,CASSLGQGIDTQYF,TGCGCCAGCAGCTTGGGGCAGGGGATTGATACGCAGTATTTT
TRBJ2-1,16,.,.,TRBV5-4,CASSLPAASSYNEQFF,TGTGCCAGCAGCTTGCCGGCGGCGAGCTCCTACAATGAGCAGTTCTTC
TRBJ1-6,15,.,.,TRBV30,CAWSPPVSYNSPLHF,TGTGCCTGGAGTCCCCCGGTTTCCTATAATTCACCCCTCCACTTT
TRBJ1-4,14,.,.,TRBV10-3,CAISQTGTNEKLFF,TGTGCCATCAGCCAGACAGGTACTAATGAAAAACTGTTTTTT
TRBJ2-1,15,.,.,TRBV6-6,CASSRRGNQYNEQFF,TGTGCCAGCAGTCGGAGGGGTAATCAATACAATGAGCAGTTCTTC
TRBJ1-5,13,.,.,TRBV7-8,CASSPTTFQPQHF,TGTGCCAGCAGCCCAACTACTTTCCAGCCCCAGCATTTT
TRBJ2-3,17,.,.,TRBV6-1,CASSALQGVAVTDTQYF,TGTGCCAGCAGTGCCCTCCAGGGGGTAGCGGTCACAGATACGCAGTATTTT
TRBJ1-5,14,.,.,TRBV28,CASSLSGSNQPQHF,TGTGCCAGCAGTTTATCAGGGAGCAATCAGCCCCAGCATTTT
TRBJ2-1,18,TRBD2,.,TRBV11-2,CASSSLSGTSGRADEQFF,TGTGCCAGCAGCTCTCTATCCGGGACTAGCGGGAGGGCCGATGAGCAGTTCTTC
TRBJ2-7,18,TRBD2,once,TRBV28,CASKIGLAGLGGMYEQYF,TGTGCCAGCAAGATCGGACTAGCGGGATTAGGGGGAATGTACGAGCAGTACTTC
TRBJ1-2,13,.,.,TRBV28,CASSLGLFDGYTF,TGTGCCAGCAGTTTGGGACTTTTTGATGGCTACACCTTC
TRBJ1-4,15,.,once,TRBV25-1,CASSEYRRDGGKLFF,TGTGCCAGCAGTGAATATAGGAGGGATGGGGGAAAACTGTTTTTT